The 30 T cell receptor beta chains given below trace back to one sample, sequenced in a study of early T cells in non-severe SARS-CoV-2 infection (dated by TCRdb to the early 2020s). Library construction relied on 5' RACE. Data came from a NextSeq 500. TCRdb reanalyzed the raw reads on its own, using fastp at Q25 for trimming and MiXCR for clone calling, and kept in-frame beta chains. Each CDR3 protein appears once, grouped with its most common genes and DNA. For this sample the table gives around 80,000 distinct CDR3 sequences, of which 13% were detected only once. The biggest ten clones account for 6% of the sample. The sample consisted of whole blood. Receptors originate from an adult who was a healthcare worker with PCR-confirmed SARS-CoV-2 infection or an uninfected control (not recorded which).

This clonotype has a count of ten or more. V is TRBV30 and J is TRBJ1-5; D uncertain. Trimming shortened V by 0 bases and J by 4 bases, and 7 bases separated the two germline ends. Germline CDR1 is GTSNPN and CDR2 is SVGIG (reference sequence). The CDR3 is 13 amino acids. This chain's CDR3 is CAWSVRGNQPQHF. CDR3 DNA: TGTGCCTGGAGTGTAAGAGGGAATCAGCCCCAGCATTTT.

This clonotype was detected only a few times. This sequence joins TRBV7-6 and TRBJ2-3; 13 nucleotides line up with TRBD2. The CDR3 length is 19 residues. V lost 5 bases and J lost 2; bases outside the gene matches: 13. The V gene's germline CDR1 is SGHVS and CDR2 FNYEAQ. DNA for the CDR3: TGTGCCAGCAGCCGTAGACCGGGACTAGCGGGGTCTACCACAGATACGCAGTATTTT. Translating it yields CASSRRPGLAGSTTDTQYF. The whole variable domain, remainder taken from reference TRBV7-6 and TRBJ2-3, is GAGVSQSPRYKVTKRGQDVALRCDPISGHVSLYWYRQALGQGPEFLTYFNYEAQQDKSGLPNDRFSAERPEGSISTLTIQRTEQRDSAMYRCASSRRPGLAGSTTDTQYFGPGTRLTVL.

In its sample, this clonotype was seen many times. The genes are TRBV7-9 and TRBJ1-1; D gene uncertain. This CDR3 comprises 14 residues. Trimming stripped 5 bases from V and 1 base from J, with 11 bases between. The germline V gene has CDR1 SEHNR and CDR2 FQNEAQ (reference sequence). The CDR3 region is CASSLMTGNTEAFF. The CDR3, as DNA: TGTGCCAGCAGCCTAATGACGGGGAACACTGAAGCTTTCTTT.

This sequence joins TRBV7-7 and TRBJ2-6, with a weak D call TRBD1 (6 bases). The CDR3 consists of 16 residues. Germline V gene data show CDR1 as SSHAT and CDR2 as FNYEAQ (reference sequence). Trimming cost V 5 bases and J 4 bases, with 15 bases left between them. The DNA for the CDR3 is TGTGCCAGCAGCCTAGGTCCAGGGACAGGGGCCAACGTCCTGACTTTC. Protein: CASSLGPGTGANVLTF.

This clonotype was counted ten times or more. The rearrangement links TRBV4-1 to TRBJ2-3, with TRBD2 matching 10 bases. Germline V CDR1 and CDR2: MGHRA, YSYEKL. The CDR3 spans 17 residues. After removal of 2 bases from V and 4 bases from J, the junction contained 9 bases not matched to a gene. The CDR3: CASSQFEASGGADTQYF. CDR3 bases: TGCGCCAGCAGCCAATTCGAGGCTAGCGGGGGCGCAGATACGCAGTATTTT.

The chain couples TRBV3-1 to TRBJ2-5; 11 bases align to TRBD2. This CDR3 has 16 residues. Trimming took 2 bases from V and 5 from J; bases not matched to a gene: 7. Germline-derived CDR1 and CDR2 are LGHDT and YNNKEL (reference sequence). CDR3 residues: CASSQSSSGRSETQYF. CDR3 sequence (DNA): TGTGCCAGCAGCCAATCATCTAGCGGGAGGTCGGAGACCCAGTACTTC.

This clonotype showed up just a few times. The V call is TRBV7-2, the J call TRBJ1-2; D unresolved. CDR1 is SGHTA and CDR2 is FQGNSA in the germline V gene. CDR3 length: 11 residues. Trimming removed 5 bases from V and 5 bases from J, with 6 bases in between. CDR3 nucleotides: TGTGCCAGCAGCCAGCGATATGGCTACACCTTC. Translation gives CASSQRYGYTF.

The chain has TRBV6-1 and TRBJ1-1, with 7 positions matching TRBD1. V was clipped by 7 bases and J by 6 bases; unmatched bases: 8. Germline V gene sequence: CDR1 MNHNS, CDR2 SASEGT. There are 13 residues in the CDR3. CDR3 nucleotides: TGTGCCAGCAATAAGGGGGCCGTCGCTGAAGCTTTCTTT. Amino acids: CASNKGAVAEAFF.

The J gene is TRBJ1-1, the V gene TRBV29-1; no clear D. The CDR3 extends over 15 amino acids. Per the germline V gene, CDR1 is SQVTM and CDR2 is ANQGSEA. V was pared by 4 bases and J by 0 bases, with 15 bases between. The CDR3 sequence: CSVVATARVNTEAFF. CDR3 DNA: TGCAGCGTTGTGGCGACGGCTAGGGTGAACACTGAAGCTTTCTTT.

This clonotype was seen a few times. The CDR3 protein is CSAGTGEDIQYF. CDR3 DNA sequence: TGCAGTGCCGGGACAGGGGAGGACATTCAGTACTTC. The rearrangement links TRBV20-1 to TRBJ2-4; 10 bases match TRBD1. This CDR3 region has 12 residues. With V trimmed by 6 bases and J by 8 bases, 4 bases remained unmatched. The germline CDR1 and CDR2 sequences are DFQATT and SNEGSKA (reference sequence).

There are a few counts of this clonotype. The rearrangement joins TRBV6-5 to TRBJ2-3, with D possibly TRBD1 on 6 matching bases. Germline V gene lookup returns CDR1 MNHEY and CDR2 SVGAGI. Trimming removed 5 bases at V and 4 bases at J, with 13 bases between. This CDR3 is built from 14 residues. CDR3 nucleotide sequence: TGTGCCAGCAGTCCCGGACAGATTGCAGATACGCAGTATTTT. Its protein product is CASSPGQIADTQYF.

This clonotype has more than one count but fewer than ten. V gene TRBV7-2 combines with J gene TRBJ1-2, with D unclear. This CDR3 is built from 14 residues. Germline CDR1 is SGHTA and CDR2 is FQGNSA. The V and J ends lost 3 bases and 5 bases respectively, with 13 bases between them. CDR3 DNA sequence: TGTGCCAGCAGCTTGGTACAGAGTACGTATGGCTACACCTTC. Translated, it gives CASSLVQSTYGYTF.

The CDR3 here is CASKYTDTQYF. CDR3 in DNA: TGTGCCAGCAAGTACACAGATACGCAGTATTTT. J is TRBJ2-3 and V is TRBV11-2, with no clear D. This CDR3 has 11 residues. V was pared by 7 bases and J by 2 bases, with 4 bases between. Germline CDR1 SGHAT, CDR2 FQNNGV. Full variable domain (outside the CDR3, taken from reference TRBV11-2 and TRBJ2-3): EAGVAQSPRYKIIEKRQSVAFWCNPISGHATLYWYQQILGQGPKLLIQFQNNGVVDDSQLPKDRFSAERLKGVDSTLKIQPAKLEDSAVYLCASKYTDTQYFGPGTRLTVL.

This clonotype has more than one count but fewer than ten. This sequence joins TRBV5-4 and TRBJ2-5; TRBD2 is a possible D gene (6 bases). Looked up from germline, CDR1 is SGHNT and CDR2 is YYREEE (reference sequence). V was pared by 0 bases and J by 5 bases, with 11 bases between. This CDR3 has 14 amino acids. The CDR3 loop reads CASSLGRREETQYF. The DNA of the CDR3 is TGTGCCAGCAGCTTGGGACGGAGGGAGGAGACCCAGTACTTC.

This clonotype was recorded a few times. The CDR3: CASSVYSSYNEQFF. CDR3 bases: TGTGCCAGCAGCGTGTATAGCTCCTACAATGAGCAGTTCTTC. V gene TRBV7-6 combines with J gene TRBJ2-1; D is undetermined. V was trimmed by 5 bases and J by 0 bases, leaving 8 bases between them. This CDR3 comprises 14 residues. Germline CDR1 is SGHVS and CDR2 is FNYEAQ.

The CDR3 DNA reads TGTGCCAGCTCACCACCGGGACAGGGCGGCGAGCAGTACTTC. Its translation: CASSPPGQGGEQYF. The chain employs TRBV18 and TRBJ2-7; TRBD1 agrees at 9 bases. The CDR3 contains 14 residues. Per the germline V gene, CDR1 is KGHSH and CDR2 is LQKENI. V lost 0 bases to trimming and J lost 6 bases; unmatched junction nucleotides: 3.

There are many counts of this clonotype. The chain joins TRBV15 to TRBJ2-6; TRBD1 matches 8 bases. This CDR3 is 23 amino acids long. The junction had 19 bases not matched to a gene; V was cut back by 0 bases and J by 0 bases. Germline loops: CDR1 LNHNV, CDR2 YYDKDF (reference sequence). The CDR3 region is CATSRDPTRQGPRSRSGANVLTF. Written as DNA, the CDR3 is TGTGCCACCAGCAGAGATCCGACTAGACAGGGGCCTAGGAGTCGCTCTGGGGCCAACGTCCTGACTTTC.

Only a few counts were recorded for this clonotype. This chain joins TRBV12-5 and TRBJ2-2, with D possibly matching TRBD1 (7 bases). The CDR3 is 19 amino acids. Deletions cut 1 base from V and 7 bases from J, with 25 bases between. Germline loops: CDR1 LGHNT, CDR2 FRNRAP. This CDR3 reads CASGLEEQGIRPGGGELFF. Here the CDR3 DNA reads TGTGCTAGTGGTTTGGAGGAACAGGGGATCAGGCCCGGGGGCGGGGAGCTGTTTTTT. The whole variable domain, remainder taken from reference TRBV12-5 and TRBJ2-2, is DARVTQTPRHKVTEMGQEVTMRCQPILGHNTVFWYRQTMMQGLELLAYFRNRAPLDDSGMPKDRFSAEMPDATLATLKIQPSEPRDSAVYFCASGLEEQGIRPGGGELFFGEGSRLTVL.

A word on this clonotype: A much larger clone is a single base away; this may be a read error. The chain couples TRBV7-9 to TRBJ2-3; D is uncertain. Germline CDR1 is SEHNR and CDR2 is FQNEAQ (reference sequence). CDR3 length: 11 amino acids. The CDR3 loop reads CGSSAQDTQYF. CDR3 coding DNA: TGTGGCAGCAGCGCACAAGATACGCAGTATTTT.

The V call is TRBV20-1, the J call TRBJ2-1; TRBD2 aligns across 8 bases. The length of the CDR3 is 17 residues. The germline CDR1 and CDR2 sequences are DFQATT and SNEGSKA (reference sequence). Trimming removed 1 base from V and 3 bases from J; junction bases left unmatched: 11. CDR3 bases: TGCAGTGCTAGAGGGAGGGGTCCTAGCGGGCACTACAATGAGCAGTTCTTC. Amino acids: CSARGRGPSGHYNEQFF.

The chain joins TRBV27 to TRBJ2-7; perhaps TRBD2 as D (6 bases). The CDR3 contains 16 residues. Trimming took 1 base from V and 1 from J, leaving 14 bases between them. From germline, CDR1 is MNHEY and CDR2 SMNVEV (reference sequence). CDR3 sequence: CASSLYRGGPSYEQYF. The CDR3 coding sequence is TGTGCCAGCAGTTTATACCGGGGAGGACCGTCCTACGAGCAGTACTTC.

In its sample, this clonotype was seen a few times. V usage is TRBV3-1 and J usage is TRBJ2-5; no definite D call. V was shortened by 4 bases and J by 5 bases, with 8 bases between the two germline ends. The CDR3 length is 12 residues. CDR1 is LGHDT and CDR2 is YNNKEL in the germline V gene (reference sequence). Here the CDR3 reads CASSLLVETQYF. The DNA of the CDR3 is TGTGCCAGCAGCCTTCTGGTTGAGACCCAGTACTTC.

V and J are TRBV27 and TRBJ2-7; 7 bases line up with TRBD1. This CDR3 has 14 amino acids. The V segment lost 3 bases and the J segment 3 bases; nucleotides outside the gene matches: 5. Germline V gene data show CDR1 as MNHEY and CDR2 as SMNVEV (reference sequence). This CDR3 is CASSFSQGDYEQYF. The CDR3 region has the DNA TGTGCCAGCAGTTTTTCCCAGGGGGACTACGAGCAGTACTTC.

This clonotype turned up a few times. The chain links TRBV9 to TRBJ2-1; 7 bases line up with TRBD2. CDR1 and CDR2 from the germline V gene are SGDLS and YYNGEE. The CDR3 loop spans 14 amino acids. V shed 5 bases, J shed 5 bases, and the junction held 7 bases outside the gene matches. The chain's CDR3 is CASSPTSNHNEQFF. CDR3 coding DNA: TGTGCCAGCAGTCCGACTAGCAACCACAATGAGCAGTTCTTC.

This clonotype was seen only a few times. The rearrangement joins TRBV30 to TRBJ1-2; perhaps TRBD1 as D (5 bases). Germline CDR1 is GTSNPN and CDR2 is SVGIG (reference sequence). The V and J ends lost 3 bases and 6 bases respectively, with 17 bases between them. CDR3 length equals 14 residues. CDR3 sequence: CAWRAYLTGHGYTF. The CDR3 DNA follows: TGTGCCTGGAGGGCTTATCTAACGGGACATGGCTACACCTTC.

This clonotype showed up just a few times. The chain is built from TRBV6-6 and TRBJ1-1, with D unresolved. V was pared by 6 bases and J by 1 base, with 9 bases between. The CDR3 runs 13 residues. Germline V gene data show CDR1 as MNHNY and CDR2 as SVGAGI (reference sequence). The CDR3 DNA sequence: TGTGCCAGCAGCATAACAGAGAACACTGAAGCTTTCTTT. It yields the protein CASSITENTEAFF.

V is TRBV11-2 and J is TRBJ2-3, with 11 bases matching TRBD2. There are 16 residues in the CDR3. The germline V gene encodes CDR1 SGHAT and CDR2 FQNNGV. The V gene end was trimmed by 6 bases and the J gene end by 6 bases; junction bases not matched to a gene: 11. The CDR3: CASSRIAGGPGDTQYF. DNA of the CDR3: TGTGCCAGCAGTCGTATAGCGGGAGGGCCGGGGGATACGCAGTATTTT.

The rearrangement joins TRBV3-1 to TRBJ2-1, with D tentatively TRBD1 (6 bases). Per germline, CDR1 LGHDT and CDR2 YNNKEL (reference sequence). The CDR3 totals 14 residues. V was shortened by 5 bases and J by 7 bases, with 15 bases between the two germline ends. The CDR3 DNA reads as TGTGCCAGCAGCGGGGGCAGGGGCGGGAATGAGCAGTTCTTC. Amino acids: CASSGGRGGNEQFF.

In this sample, this clonotype turned up a few times. V gene TRBV18 combines with J gene TRBJ2-3; D not certain. Trimming removed 3 bases from V and 2 bases from J, with 6 bases in between. The CDR3 consists of 13 residues. CDR1 and CDR2 (germline): KGHSH, LQKENI. CDR3 region: CASSPGSTDTQYF. The CDR3 DNA reads as TGTGCCAGCTCACCCGGCTCCACAGATACGCAGTATTTT. Using reference TRBV18 and TRBJ2-3 for the parts outside the CDR3, the full variable domain is NAGVMQNPRHLVRRRGQEARLRCSPMKGHSHVYWYRQLPEEGLKFMVYLQKENIIDESGMPKERFSAEFPKEGPSILRIQQVVRGDSAAYFCASSPGSTDTQYFGPGTRLTVL.

This clonotype appeared many times. The V call is TRBV12-3 or TRBV12-4, the J call TRBJ1-2; D might be TRBD1 (5 bases). CDR3 length: 13 amino acids. V lost 6 bases, J lost 3 bases, and 11 bases lay in between. The CDR3 DNA reads TGTGCCAGCAGACTCGACAGCTACTATGGCTACACCTTC. Its protein product is CASRLDSYYGYTF.